These T cell receptor beta chains were read from a single sample in a study of beta chain features in type 1 diabetes. Measured with immunoSEQ multiplex PCR; TCRdb has only the in-frame clones, and not every one. The sample carries 300,000 to 350,000 clones, roughly 13% recorded once. Source material: naive CD4+ T cells from blood. All receptors come from a woman between 18 and 30 years old with type 1 diabetes. Both conserved end residues are part of each CDR3. A D gene is named only where the DNA matches it firmly. Only some rows state a clone size, as once, few, many or a class for expanded clones.

clone_size j_call d_call v_call cdr3_nt cdr3_aa
. TRBJ2-2 TRBD2 TRBV18 TGTGCCAGCTCACCAGCGGGGGTTCCTAGAACCGGGGAGCTGTTTTTT CASSPAGVPRTGELFF
. TRBJ1-2 . TRBV7-2 TGTGCCAGCAGCTTAGAGGGAGGGGCAGCCACTAACTATGGCTACACCTTC CASSLEGGAATNYGYTF
. TRBJ2-1 TRBD2 TRBV28 TGTGCCAGCAGGACGGGAGGGTCTTACAATGAGCAGTTCTTC CASRTGGSYNEQFF
few TRBJ2-1 . TRBV20-1 TGCAGTGCCCAGGACTATGAGCAGTTCTTC CSAQDYEQFF
. TRBJ1-5 TRBD1 TRBV18 TGTGCCAGCTCACCGACAGCGGGACAGGGGTCGCAGCCCCAGCATTTT CASSPTAGQGSQPQHF
. TRBJ2-2 . TRBV2 TGTGCCAGCAGGGACAGAGCGAACACCGGGGAGCTGTTTTTT CASRDRANTGELFF
. TRBJ2-1 TRBD2 TRBV18 TGTGCCAGCTCACCACCCGTAGGCGGGAGTGTTTACAATGAGCAGTTCTTC CASSPPVGGSVYNEQFF
few TRBJ2-3 TRBD2 TRBV7-2 TGTGCCAGCAGTTTCAGGACTAGCGGGAGGGCTACGCAGTATTTT CASSFRTSGRATQYF
few TRBJ2-3 TRBD2 TRBV30 TGTGCCTGGGGAGGACTAGCGCCGCAGTATTTT CAWGGLAPQYF
. TRBJ1-5 . TRBV2 TGTGCCAGTAGGGGGTCCAATCAGCCCCAGCATTTT CASRGSNQPQHF
few TRBJ1-5 TRBD1 TRBV19 TGTGCCAGTAGTGCACGACTACAGGGGGGTAATCAGCCCCAGCATTTT CASSARLQGGNQPQHF
few TRBJ2-5 . TRBV18 TGTGCCAGCTCACCTACAGGGAAGGGAGAGACCCAGTACTTC CASSPTGKGETQYF
few TRBJ1-5 TRBD1 TRBV18 TGTGCCAGCTCACCAACGCCGTCGACAGGGTGGCAGCCCCAGCATTTT CASSPTPSTGWQPQHF
few TRBJ2-6 . TRBV7-6 TGTGCCAGCAGCTTAGTAGCGGCTGGGGCCAACGTCCTGACTTTC CASSLVAAGANVLTF
. TRBJ2-1 TRBD1 TRBV28 TGTGCCAGCAGTTTATTGGTGGCAGGGGGAAGGAATGAGCAGTTCTTC CASSLLVAGGRNEQFF
few TRBJ2-3 . TRBV28 TGTGCCAGCAACCTAGCCGGGGATACGCAGTATTTT CASNLAGDTQYF
. TRBJ2-5 TRBD1 TRBV18 TGTGCCAGCTCACCTAAATTCACAGGGGGAGGCGAGACCCAGTACTTC CASSPKFTGGGETQYF
few TRBJ1-5 . TRBV29-1 TGCAGCGTTGAAGGCCGGGACACCTTTAGCAATCAGCCCCAGCATTTT CSVEGRDTFSNQPQHF
. TRBJ2-7 . TRBV19 TGTGCCAGTAGTATATCGATAGGGAGCTCCTACGAGCAGTACTTC CASSISIGSSYEQYF
few TRBJ1-5 TRBD1 TRBV6-5 TGTGCCAGCAGTACTCGGACAGGGGACCATCAGCCCCAGCATTTT CASSTRTGDHQPQHF
few TRBJ2-7 . TRBV29-1 TGCAGCGTCTCCCATAGATCCTACGAGCAGTACTTC CSVSHRSYEQYF
few TRBJ2-1 TRBD2 TRBV7-9 TGTGCCAGCAGTTTAGGACTAGCGGGATGGGATGAGCAGTTCTTC CASSLGLAGWDEQFF
few TRBJ1-1 . TRBV18 TGTGCCAGCTCACCAACGCAGGGAAGGGAAGCTTTCTTT CASSPTQGREAFF
few TRBJ2-7 . TRBV5-4 TGTGCCAGCAGCCCCGGGGACTGGCGGGAGCAGTACTTC CASSPGDWREQYF
. TRBJ1-1 . TRBV5-1 TGCGCCAGCAGCTTGGCGCTGGGGGCTGCTGAAGCTTTCTTT CASSLALGAAEAFF
few TRBJ2-5 TRBD1 TRBV29-1 TGCAGCGTTCGACAGGGGGCAAGGGAGACCCAGTACTTC CSVRQGARETQYF
few TRBJ2-7 TRBD1 TRBV19 TGTGCCAGTAGTCTAAGACAGGGGAAGGGCGAGCAGTACTTC CASSLRQGKGEQYF
few TRBJ2-1 TRBD2 TRBV11-3 TGTGCCAGCGCGGGAGTCTCCTACAATGAGCAGTTCTTC CASAGVSYNEQFF
few TRBJ1-1 . TRBV6-5 TGTGCCAGCAGAGCCTCAGGGAACACTGAAGCTTTCTTT CASRASGNTEAFF